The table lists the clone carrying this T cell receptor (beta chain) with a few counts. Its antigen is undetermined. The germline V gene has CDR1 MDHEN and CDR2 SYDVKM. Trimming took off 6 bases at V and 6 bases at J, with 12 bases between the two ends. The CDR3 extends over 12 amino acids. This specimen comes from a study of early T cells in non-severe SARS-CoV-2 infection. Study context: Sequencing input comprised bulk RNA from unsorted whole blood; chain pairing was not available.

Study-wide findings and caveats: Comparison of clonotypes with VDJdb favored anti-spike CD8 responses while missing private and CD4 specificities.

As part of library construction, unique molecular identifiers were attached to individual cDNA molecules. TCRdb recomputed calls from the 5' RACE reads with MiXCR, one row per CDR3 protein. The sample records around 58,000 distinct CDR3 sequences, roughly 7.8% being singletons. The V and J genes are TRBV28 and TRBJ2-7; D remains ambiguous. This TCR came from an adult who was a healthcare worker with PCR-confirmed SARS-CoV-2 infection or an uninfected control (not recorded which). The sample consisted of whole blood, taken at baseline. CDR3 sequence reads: CASSNGRAEQYF. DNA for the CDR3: TGTGCCAGCAGCAACGGCCGAGCCGAGCAGTACTTC.